This T cell receptor beta chain was observed in a study of radiotherapy plus CTLA-4 blockade in lung cancer. V lost 1 base to trimming and J lost 5 bases; unmatched junction nucleotides: 4. The CDR3 runs to 15 residues. Per the germline V gene, CDR1 is KGHSH and CDR2 is LQKENI. Ipilimumab-mediated CTLA-4 blockade plus focal radiation was given to patients having chemo-refractory metastatic non-small-cell lung cancer. Produced via immunoSEQ multiplex PCR; TCRdb's table is partial and in-frame only. This sample carries about 97,000 clones, around 74% of them seen once, and the ten largest clones take about 3%.

The V call is TRBV18, the J call TRBJ1-5; 8 bases agree with TRBD1. The clonotype originates from a human donor with non-small cell lung cancer who had a partial response to radiotherapy plus ipilimumab. Some clones in this sample may be carry-over from other donors' samples. Sample: peripheral blood, taken from a patient treated with radiotherapy plus ipilimumab. CDR3 in DNA: TGTGCCAGCTCACCACAACAGACAGGGGATCAGCCCCAGCATTTT. It codes for CASSPQQTGDQPQHF.